The clone carrying this T cell receptor beta chain was seen ten or more times. Looked up from germline, CDR1 is LNHNV and CDR2 is YYDKDF (reference sequence). Trimming at V came to 6 bases and at J to 0 bases, leaving 3 bases not matched to a gene. The length of the CDR3 is 14 residues. Each TCR transcript was tagged with a 10-nucleotide random UMI during 5'RACE. TCRdb reanalysed the 5' RACE reads using MiXCR and keeps one entry per CDR3 protein. The repertoire holds around 130,000 distinct CDR3 sequences, roughly 3.1% seen once, with 1.3% in the top ten. The data originate from a study of neurological immune-mediated disorders.

This chain uses TRBV15 with TRBJ2-7; TRBD1 matches 9 bases. This TCR came from a woman between 25 and 40 years old with multiple sclerosis. Sequences were obtained from PBMCs. In DNA, the CDR3 is TGTGCCACCAGTAGGGACAGGGACTCCTACGAGCAGTACTTC. This codes for CATSRDRDSYEQYF.